This T cell receptor beta chain derives from a study of cytomegalovirus exposure and HLA in healthy donors. This CDR3 has 14 amino acids. Germline V gives CDR1 LNHDA, CDR2 SQIVND (reference sequence). V shed 7 bases and J 5 bases; nucleotides not matched to a gene: 4. 13 Jbeta primers and 60 Vbeta primers were used for the PCR. The repertoire was sequenced with immunoSEQ multiplex PCR; TCRdb's copy has only in-frame clones and lacks some. This table has 95,000 to 110,000 clones, 65% to 85% appearing once. The source is a man aged 45-65 years in good health and CMV-seropositive. Material: PBMCs. The chain is built from TRBV19 and TRBJ1-4; 10 bases map to TRBD1. The CDR3 coding sequence is TGTGCCAGTAAGGCGGGACAGGGGAATGAAAAACTGTTTTTT. Encoded protein: CASKAGQGNEKLFF.